Below, one TCR beta chain is given with its context. The sample belongs to a study of blood T cell repertoires in COVID-19. About the study: Italy, Spain and the United States were the sources of the convalescent and acute COVID-19 samples. Sample material is recorded as cDNA or gDNA derived from T cells, B-cell-depleted T cells, or PBMCs.

The CDR3 consists of 19 residues. Deletions cut 3 bases from V and 1 base from J, with 25 bases between. Germline values: CDR1 DFQATT, CDR2 SNEGSKA (reference sequence). Authors' processing steps: For nucleated cells, counts were estimated from reference gene primer amplification. TCRdb's table, derived via immunoSEQ multiplex PCR, lists solely in-frame clones and lacks some. That table furnishes V, J and clone size, whereas the DNA furnished D and trimming. The sample has 100,000 to 130,000 clones; roughly 88% are singletons. The sequence derives from a human donor in a cohort sampled during active COVID-19. The chain uses TRBV20-1 and TRBJ1-5; D perhaps matches TRBD1 (6 bases). The source material was peripheral blood. The CDR3 region has the DNA TGCAGTGCTAGTCTTCCAGGGGTCATCAGGGGTTTAAGCAATCAGCCCCAGCATTTT. Residues: CSASLPGVIRGLSNQPQHF.